The 15 T cell receptor beta chains below were found in one sample sequenced in a study of technical replicates of blood from a handful of donors. Assay: immunoSEQ multiplex PCR; the TCRdb copy retains only in-frame clones and omits some. The table has fewer than 65,000 clones, around nine tenths seen once. The sequencing input was PBMCs. All receptors derive from a human donor in good health. Some clones in this sample may be carry-over from other donors' samples.

The sample holds one count of this clone. The chain links TRBV5-1 to TRBJ1-1, with 7 bases lining up with TRBD1. Germline CDR1 reads SGHRS; CDR2 reads YFSETQ. V lost 1 base and J lost 4; bases outside the gene matches: 4. This CDR3 contains 14 residues. The CDR3 sequence is CASSLQGGSTEAFF. CDR3 DNA sequence: TGCGCCAGCAGCTTGCAGGGGGGCTCCACTGAAGCTTTCTTT.

Only one count was recorded for this clone. The genes are TRBV2 and TRBJ2-3; no reliable D call. The CDR3 extends over 14 amino acids. The germline V gene has CDR1 SNHLY and CDR2 FYNNEI. Trimming took 0 bases from V and 2 from J, leaving 6 bases between them. As DNA, the CDR3 is TGTGCCAGCAGTGAAGCTCCCTACACAGATACGCAGTATTTT. This codes for CASSEAPYTDTQYF.

The rearrangement uses TRBV5-8 and TRBJ2-7; the match to TRBD2 covers 11 bases. This CDR3 is 16 amino acids long. Germline values: CDR1 SGHTS, CDR2 YDEGEE. Trimming at V came to 1 base and at J to 0 bases, leaving 3 bases not matched to a gene. The DNA of the CDR3 is TGTGCCAGCAGCTTGTCTAGCGGGGGGTTCTCCTACGAGCAGTACTTC. Encoded protein: CASSLSSGGFSYEQYF.

This clone appeared once. The chain joins TRBV6-1 to TRBJ2-2, with 7 bases matching TRBD2. The junction had 7 bases not matched to a gene; V was cut back by 11 bases and J by 1 base. The germline gives CDR1 MNHNS, CDR2 SASEGT. The length of the CDR3 is 14 residues. CDR3 bases: TGTGCCGGGGGGAGGGAGGGGAACACCGGGGAGCTGTTTTTT. Amino acids: CAGGREGNTGELFF.

This rearrangement joins TRBV4-2 to TRBJ1-1; D not resolved. The CDR3 runs to 19 residues. Germline values: CDR1 LGHNA, CDR2 YNFKEQ. V lost 0 bases and J 3 bases, leaving 23 bases between the germline ends. The chain's CDR3 is CASSQDLRRKFSDDTEAFF. The CDR3 DNA follows: TGTGCCAGCAGCCAAGATCTAAGGAGGAAGTTCAGCGACGACACTGAAGCTTTCTTT.

This clone has just a few counts. The chain combines TRBV6-6 with TRBJ1-1; D is unresolved. CDR1 is MNHNY and CDR2 is SVGAGI in the germline V gene (reference sequence). Trimming took 4 bases from V and 0 from J, leaving 6 bases between them. CDR3 length: 13 residues. The CDR3 loop reads CASSSIMNTEAFF. Here the CDR3 DNA reads TGTGCCAGCAGTTCAATCATGAACACTGAAGCTTTCTTT.

V usage is TRBV7-2 and J usage is TRBJ2-7, with D possibly being TRBD2 (7 bases). CDR1 and CDR2 (germline): SGHTA, FQGNSA. Trimming stripped 7 bases from V and 4 bases from J, with 17 bases between. This CDR3 has 14 residues. In DNA form, the CDR3 reads TGTGCCAGCAATCCTGGGGGGGCGAGGTACGAGCAGTACTTC. It yields the protein CASNPGGARYEQYF.

CDR3 nucleotide sequence: TGTGCCAGCAGTGAAAGTGCAGGGGCTGTTACGCAGTATTTT. Its translation: CASSESAGAVTQYF. V usage is TRBV2 and J usage is TRBJ2-3, with D tentatively TRBD1 (6 bases). The CDR3 extends over 14 amino acids. V was clipped by 2 bases and J by 8 bases, with 14 bases between them. The germline gives CDR1 SNHLY, CDR2 FYNNEI.

The rearrangement uses TRBV19 and TRBJ1-1; no firm D call. From germline, CDR1 is LNHDA and CDR2 SQIVND (reference sequence). This CDR3 has 14 residues. V gave up 7 bases and J gave up 0 bases, with 12 bases separating them. The CDR3 is CASTPDFMNTEAFF. The CDR3 DNA follows: TGTGCCAGTACCCCAGACTTCATGAACACTGAAGCTTTCTTT.

This chain uses TRBV13 with TRBJ2-7, with TRBD2 matching 8 bases. Losses at the gene ends were 0 bases for V and 2 bases for J; bases not matched to a gene: 9. Germline CDR1 PRHDT, CDR2 FYEKMQ (reference sequence). The CDR3 loop spans 17 amino acids. CDR3 in amino acids: CASSLGLASGPTYEQYF. In DNA form, the CDR3 reads TGTGCCAGCAGCTTAGGCCTCGCTAGCGGGCCTACCTACGAGCAGTACTTC. The complete variable domain, with remaining parts taken from reference TRBV13 and TRBJ2-7, reads AAGVIQSPRHLIKEKRETATLKCYPIPRHDTVYWYQQGPGQDPQFLISFYEKMQSDKGSIPDRFSAQQFSDYHSELNMSSLELGDSALYFCASSLGLASGPTYEQYFGPGTRLTVT.

This chain connects TRBV18 to TRBJ2-7; TRBD1 matches 9 bases. Germline lookup yields CDR1 KGHSH and CDR2 LQKENI. V dropped 5 bases and J dropped 3; count of bases not matched to a gene: 8. The CDR3 sequence is 15 residues long. CDR3 nucleotide sequence: TGTGCCAGCTCAGCTTACGGGACAGGGAGCTACGAGCAGTACTTC. It translates to CASSAYGTGSYEQYF. Complete variable domain (other parts from reference TRBV18 and TRBJ2-7): NAGVMQNPRHLVRRRGQEARLRCSPMKGHSHVYWYRQLPEEGLKFMVYLQKENIIDESGMPKERFSAEFPKEGPSILRIQQVVRGDSAAYFCASSAYGTGSYEQYFGPGTRLTVT.

This rearrangement joins TRBV6-6 to TRBJ1-3; 9 nucleotides agree with TRBD1. This CDR3 has 15 amino acids. With 5 bases clipped from V and 2 bases from J, the junction kept 4 bases outside the gene matches. Germline CDR1 MNHNY, CDR2 SVGAGI (reference sequence). Here the CDR3 DNA reads TGTGCCAGCAGTACAGGGGGCCTCACTGGAAACACCATATATTTT. The encoded protein is CASSTGGLTGNTIYF.

This chain joins TRBV5-6 and TRBJ2-5, with TRBD2 matching 9 bases. There are 16 residues in the CDR3. V lost 3 bases and J lost 4; bases outside the gene matches: 10. CDR1 and CDR2 from the germline V gene are SGHDT and YYEEEE. The CDR3 bases are TGTGCCAGCAGCTGGGTTAGCGGGAGTCAGAGAGAGACCCAGTACTTC. Its protein is CASSWVSGSQRETQYF.

The chain is built from TRBV2 and TRBJ1-2; D not resolved. The V gene's germline CDR1 is SNHLY and CDR2 FYNNEI. There are 12 residues in the CDR3. V lost 5 bases to trimming and J lost 1 base, with 5 bases between them. The CDR3 DNA sequence: TGTGCCAGCAGTATAATTAACTATGGCTACACCTTC. Protein product: CASSIINYGYTF.

The chain carries TRBV10-3 and TRBJ2-7, with 9 nucleotides matching TRBD2. V shed 4 bases, J shed 2 bases, and the junction held 6 bases outside the gene matches. This CDR3 spans 15 amino acids. CDR1 is ENHRY and CDR2 is SYGVKD in the germline V gene. The CDR3 reads CAISGSSGATYEQYF. The DNA of the CDR3 is TGTGCCATCAGTGGGTCTAGCGGGGCCACCTACGAGCAGTACTTC.